One and the same sample provided the 18 T cell receptor beta chains below, sequenced in a study of blood T cell repertoires in COVID-19. Clones were read by immunoSEQ multiplex PCR, and TCRdb kept only the in-frame ones, dropping some. Among 100,000 to 150,000 clones listed, approximately 85% were seen once. The specimen sequenced was peripheral blood. These receptors were taken from a human donor in a cohort sampled during active COVID-19.

This sequence joins TRBV14 and TRBJ2-2; 14 bases align to TRBD2. V was pared by 4 bases and J by 7 bases, with 8 bases of the junction left unmatched. Germline values: CDR1 SGHDN, CDR2 FVKESK. This CDR3 is 17 amino acids long. CDR3 coding DNA: TGTGCCAGCAGCCGGCCCGGGACTAGCGGGAGAATCGGGGAGCTGTTTTTT. Translating it yields CASSRPGTSGRIGELFF.

J is TRBJ2-5 and V is TRBV9; weak D call: TRBD2 (6 bases). Germline V CDR1 and CDR2: SGDLS, YYNGEE. V was shortened by 0 bases and J by 5 bases, with 14 bases between the two germline ends. The CDR3 has 15 amino acids. CDR3 DNA: TGTGCCAGCAGCGTAGAAGGAGGGCGAGGGGAGACCCAGTACTTC. It is translated as CASSVEGGRGETQYF.

The V call is TRBV5-6, the J call TRBJ2-1, with 10 bases fitting TRBD2. Trimming removed 5 bases from V and 4 bases from J; junction bases left unmatched: 6. Germline CDR1 SGHDT, CDR2 YYEEEE. CDR3 size: 15 residues. The DNA of the CDR3 is TGTGCCAGCAGTCCAGTAGCGGGGGGATACAATGAGCAGTTCTTC. Translating it yields CASSPVAGGYNEQFF.

Only one count was recorded for this clone. The V and J genes are TRBV2 and TRBJ1-5, with D possibly TRBD1 on 6 matching bases. The CDR3 runs 13 residues. Germline V gives CDR1 SNHLY, CDR2 FYNNEI. V was clipped by 6 bases and J by 9 bases, with 15 bases between them. CDR3 residues: CASRETGGGPQHF. In DNA, the CDR3 is TGTGCCAGCAGGGAGACAGGTGGGGGGCCCCAGCATTTT.

The chain combines TRBV7-9 with TRBJ2-7; 7 bases align to TRBD1. The CDR3 consists of 15 residues. Germline CDR1 reads SEHNR; CDR2 reads FQNEAQ (reference sequence). The junction had 9 bases not matched to a gene; V was cut back by 0 bases and J by 7 bases. The CDR3 protein is CASSLAGGVSREQYF. CDR3 coding DNA: TGTGCCAGCAGCTTAGCAGGGGGCGTTTCGAGGGAGCAGTACTTC.

The rearrangement joins TRBV7-7 to TRBJ2-2, with 10 bases identical to TRBD1. J was trimmed by 4 bases and V by 5 bases; bases with no gene match: 4. The CDR3 is 15 amino acids. CDR1 SSHAT and CDR2 FNYEAQ come from the germline V gene (reference sequence). The CDR3 protein is CASSAGTGATGELFF. Here the CDR3 DNA reads TGTGCCAGCAGCGCCGGGACAGGGGCCACCGGGGAGCTGTTTTTT.

The rearrangement links TRBV6-6 to TRBJ1-5; 9 bases match TRBD1. V was clipped by 5 bases and J by 7 bases; unmatched bases: 9. Germline V gene data show CDR1 as MNHNY and CDR2 as SVGAGI (reference sequence). CDR3 length: 15 amino acids. The DNA of the CDR3 is TGTGCCAGCAGTGTCAGGGACAGGGTAAGCCAGCCCCAGCATTTT. Its translation: CASSVRDRVSQPQHF.

The chain uses TRBV7-2 and TRBJ2-1, with 8 positions matching TRBD1. The germline V gene encodes CDR1 SGHTA and CDR2 FQGNSA. CDR3 length: 15 amino acids. The ends lost 5 bases at V and 5 bases at J; junction bases unmatched: 8. CDR3 coding DNA: TGTGCCAGCAGCGCCGACGGGACAGGAAACAATGAGCAGTTCTTC. Translated, it gives CASSADGTGNNEQFF. Variable domain in full (rest from reference TRBV7-2 and TRBJ2-1): GAGVSQSPSNKVTEKGKDVELRCDPISGHTALYWYRQSLGQGLEFLIYFQGNSAPDKSGLPSDRFSAERTGGSVSTLTIQRTQQEDSAVYLCASSADGTGNNEQFFGPGTRLTVL.

This clone was observed a few times. The chain is built from TRBV5-6 and TRBJ2-7; 7 bases are shared with TRBD2. Germline loops: CDR1 SGHDT, CDR2 YYEEEE. Trimming cost V 4 bases and J 4 bases; bases outside gene matches: 8. The CDR3 has 14 amino acids. CDR3: CASSGAGWEYEQYF. The CDR3 DNA reads TGTGCCAGCAGCGGAGCGGGATGGGAGTACGAGCAGTACTTC. Supplemented by reference TRBV5-6 and TRBJ2-7, the full variable domain reads DAGVTQSPTHLIKTRGQQVTLRCSPKSGHDTVSWYQQALGQGPQFIFQYYEEEERQRGNFPDRFSGHQFPNYSSELNVNALLLGDSALYLCASSGAGWEYEQYFGPGTRLTVT.

The chain recombines TRBV19 with TRBJ2-7, with 9 positions matching TRBD2. This CDR3 is built from 15 residues. Germline V gives CDR1 LNHDA, CDR2 SQIVND (reference sequence). Trimming cost V 1 base and J 5 bases; bases outside gene matches: 6. The DNA for the CDR3 is TGTGCCAGTAGTATAGGTGCGGCTAGCGGGGACGAGCAGTACTTC. Protein sequence: CASSIGAASGDEQYF. Variable domain in full (rest from reference TRBV19 and TRBJ2-7): DGGITQSPKYLFRKEGQNVTLSCEQNLNHDAMYWYRQDPGQGLRLIYYSQIVNDFQKGDIAEGYSVSREKKESFPLTVTSAQKNPTAFYLCASSIGAASGDEQYFGPGTRLTVT.

The V gene is TRBV11-2, the J gene TRBJ2-7; TRBD1 is a possible D gene (5 bases). Germline loops: CDR1 SGHAT, CDR2 FQNNGV. CDR3 length: 13 residues. V lost 6 bases to trimming and J lost 5 bases, with 14 bases between them. The CDR3 reads CASSAPGFHEQYF. CDR3 nucleotide sequence: TGTGCCAGCAGTGCCCCAGGGTTCCACGAGCAGTACTTC.

V usage is TRBV28 and J usage is TRBJ2-7; D might be TRBD2 (6 bases). Germline V gene lookup returns CDR1 MDHEN and CDR2 SYDVKM. The CDR3 totals 15 residues. V was shortened by 5 bases and J by 3 bases, with 17 bases between the two germline ends. The CDR3 nucleotides are TGTGCCAGCAGTCTTAACCGGGACTCCATCTACGAGCAGTACTTC. Translation: CASSLNRDSIYEQYF.

This clone was seen ten or more times. This chain uses TRBV2 with TRBJ2-7; D possibly corresponds to TRBD2 (5 bases). V was pared by 6 bases and J by 3 bases, with 12 bases between. CDR1 is SNHLY and CDR2 is FYNNEI in the germline V gene. This CDR3 is 13 amino acids long. This CDR3 is CASSLEDRYEQYF. DNA for the CDR3: TGTGCCAGCAGCCTGGAGGACCGCTACGAGCAGTACTTC.

V and J are TRBV30 and TRBJ2-7; 9 nucleotides align to TRBD2. Germline assignment: CDR1 GTSNPN and CDR2 SVGIG (reference sequence). Losses at the gene ends were 0 bases for V and 2 bases for J; bases not matched to a gene: 2. This CDR3 is built from 14 residues. CDR3: CAWSVSGGTYEQYF. For the CDR3, the DNA is TGTGCCTGGAGTGTAAGCGGGGGGACCTACGAGCAGTACTTC.

This clone was observed once. V usage is TRBV6-5 and J usage is TRBJ1-6; a possible D gene is TRBD1 (5 bases). The germline V gene encodes CDR1 MNHEY and CDR2 SVGAGI. The V end was cut by 7 bases, the J end by 4 bases, with 11 bases between. The CDR3 has 14 residues. The CDR3 nucleotides are TGTGCCAGCATGCAGGGAATATATAATTCACCCCTCCACTTT. Its protein product is CASMQGIYNSPLHF.

DNA of the CDR3: TGTGCCAGCAGTTACTCGAACAAGAACGAGCAGTACTTC. Translating it yields CASSYSNKNEQYF. This rearrangement joins TRBV6-5 to TRBJ2-7; D gene uncertain. CDR3 size: 13 residues. Germline V gives CDR1 MNHEY, CDR2 SVGAGI. V lost 0 bases to trimming and J lost 5 bases, with 8 bases between them.

The chain uses TRBV7-2 and TRBJ1-2; 12 nucleotides agree with TRBD1. The CDR3 has 16 amino acids. Germline V gene sequence: CDR1 SGHTA, CDR2 FQGNSA. V lost 5 bases, J lost 8 bases, and 12 bases stayed unmatched. In DNA, the CDR3 is TGTGCCAGCAGCCTCACCCCGGGACAGGGGGCAGGAGGCTACACCTTC. This translates into CASSLTPGQGAGGYTF.

A single count supports this clone. The V call is TRBV6-5, the J call TRBJ1-5; D possibly corresponds to TRBD1 (5 bases). CDR1 and CDR2 from the germline V gene are MNHEY and SVGAGI. There are 14 residues in the CDR3. V lost 4 bases and J lost 4, with 11 bases in between. The CDR3 nucleotides read TGTGCCAGCAGTTTTCGACAGACAAATCAGCCCCAGCATTTT. Translated: CASSFRQTNQPQHF.